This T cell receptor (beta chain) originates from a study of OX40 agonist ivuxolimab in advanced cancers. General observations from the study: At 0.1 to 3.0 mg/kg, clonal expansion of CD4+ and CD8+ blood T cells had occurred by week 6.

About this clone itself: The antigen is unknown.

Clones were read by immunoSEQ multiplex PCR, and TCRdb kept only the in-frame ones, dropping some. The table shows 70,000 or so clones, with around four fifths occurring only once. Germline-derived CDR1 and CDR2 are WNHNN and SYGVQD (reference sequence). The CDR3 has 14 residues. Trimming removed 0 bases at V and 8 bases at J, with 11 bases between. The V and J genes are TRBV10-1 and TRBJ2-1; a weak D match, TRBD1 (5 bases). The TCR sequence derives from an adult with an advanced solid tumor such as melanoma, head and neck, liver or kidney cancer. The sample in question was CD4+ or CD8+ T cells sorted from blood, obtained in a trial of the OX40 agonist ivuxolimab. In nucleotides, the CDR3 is TGCGCCAGCAGTGAGTCGCAGGGTACGGATGAGCAGTTCTTC. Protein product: CASSESQGTDEQFF.